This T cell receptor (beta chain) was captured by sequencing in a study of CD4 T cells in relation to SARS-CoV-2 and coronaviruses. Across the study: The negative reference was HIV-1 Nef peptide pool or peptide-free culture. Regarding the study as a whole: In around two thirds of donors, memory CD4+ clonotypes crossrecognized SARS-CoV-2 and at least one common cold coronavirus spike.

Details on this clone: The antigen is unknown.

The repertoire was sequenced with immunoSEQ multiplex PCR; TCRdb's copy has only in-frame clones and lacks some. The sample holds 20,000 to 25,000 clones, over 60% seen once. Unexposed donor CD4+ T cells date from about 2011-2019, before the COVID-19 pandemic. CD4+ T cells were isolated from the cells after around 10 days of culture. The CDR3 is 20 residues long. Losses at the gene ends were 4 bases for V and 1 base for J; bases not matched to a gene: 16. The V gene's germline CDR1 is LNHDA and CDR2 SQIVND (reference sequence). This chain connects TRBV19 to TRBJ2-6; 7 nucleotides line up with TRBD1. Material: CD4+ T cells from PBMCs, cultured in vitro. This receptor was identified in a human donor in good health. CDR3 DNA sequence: TGTGCCAGTAGTACCCCCCTCGGACAGGCTAAGGGGTCTGGGGCCAACGTCCTGACTTTC. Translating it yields CASSTPLGQAKGSGANVLTF.